The source of this TCR beta chain is a study of cytomegalovirus exposure and HLA in healthy donors. The junction had 7 bases not matched to a gene; V was cut back by 0 bases and J by 3 bases. This CDR3 contains 17 residues. Per germline, CDR1 ENHRY and CDR2 SYGVKD. Regarding this clone: Its antigen is as yet unknown.

Study-wide findings and caveats: Sequencing depth roughly uniform across donors was assumed in presence/absence analyses.

The PCR contained 60 Vbeta and 13 Jbeta primers. The assay was immunoSEQ multiplex PCR, and TCRdb's table has in-frame clones only and misses some. The sample includes approximately 140,000 clones, roughly two thirds seen only once; the top ten take 1% to 1.5%. Sequenced input: PBMCs. The rearrangement links TRBV10-3 to TRBJ2-3; TRBD2 matches 9 bases. This sequence was found in a woman aged 40 to 50 in good health and CMV-seronegative. CDR3: CAISESIAGGRTDTQYF. The CDR3 DNA is TGTGCCATCAGTGAGTCGATCGCGGGGGGGCGGACAGATACGCAGTATTTT.